This T cell receptor beta chain was recovered during a study of cytomegalovirus exposure and HLA in healthy donors. Study-wide context: A subsequent analysis stated that the 120 or so validation repertoires were run on the same platform as the roughly 670 first-cohort repertoires.

Findings and caveats of the study: According to the study, around 180 TCR beta chains were cytomegalovirus-associated. Subsequent analysis of the roughly 120 validation repertoires found a tendency for first-cohort TCR clusters to co-occur.

The germline V gene has CDR1 SGHVS and CDR2 FNYEAQ. The CDR3 covers 14 residues. The V gene lost 4 bases and the J gene lost 7 bases, with 11 bases spanning the gap. Produced via immunoSEQ multiplex PCR; TCRdb's table is partial and in-frame only. The sample includes 59,000 or so clones, roughly 87% of them seen just once. Points on this clone: The antigen remains undetermined.

The TCR comes from a woman younger than 35 in good health and CMV-seronegative. The chain links TRBV7-6 to TRBJ1-6, with TRBD1 as a possible D gene (5 bases). Sequencing was done on a sample of PBMCs. The CDR3 nucleotides are TGTGCCAGCAGCTCGCCTGACAGAAATTCACCCCTCCACTTT. It yields the protein CASSSPDRNSPLHF.